This is a list of T cell receptor beta chains from one sample in a study of cytomegalovirus exposure and HLA in healthy donors. Data came from immunoSEQ multiplex PCR; TCRdb stores just in-frame clones and leaves some out. The repertoire holds 250,000 to 300,000 clones, about nine tenths seen once, with 1.5% to 2% in the top ten. Material for sequencing was PBMCs. The receptors here all came from a girl aged 2-10 years in good health and CMV-seronegative. The CDR3 runs from the conserved cysteine through the conserved F or W. A D gene is named only where the DNA matches it firmly. The size of a clone is reported for some rows only, either as once, few or many, or as a class for expanded clones.

D gene	V gene	J gene	clone size	CDR3 length	CDR3 DNA	CDR3 protein
TRBD2	TRBV6-1	TRBJ2-5	NA	16	TGTGCCAGCAGTGAGGTTAGCGGGAGGCTCCAAGAGACCCAGTACTTC	CASSEVSGRLQETQYF
NA	TRBV19	TRBJ1-5	NA	16	TGTGCCAGTAGTATTCCCTTAACAGGGTTCAATCAGCCCCAGCATTTT	CASSIPLTGFNQPQHF
TRBD1	TRBV7-2	TRBJ1-1	NA	15	TGTGCCAGCAGCAGAAGACAGGGAGTTGACACTGAAGCTTTCTTT	CASSRRQGVDTEAFF
TRBD1	TRBV6-5	TRBJ1-6	NA	15	TGTGCCAGCAGTTACCTCGAGACAGGGCGCTCACCCCTCCACTTT	CASSYLETGRSPLHF
TRBD2	TRBV27	TRBJ2-1	NA	13	TGTGCCAGCAGTCCCCGGGGGGGCAATGAGCAGTTCTTC	CASSPRGGNEQFF
TRBD2	TRBV2	TRBJ2-7	once	13	TGTGCCAGCTGGACTAGCGGTTCCTACGAGCAGTACTTC	CASWTSGSYEQYF
TRBD2	TRBV9	TRBJ2-2	NA	15	TGTGCCAGCAGCGTGCTAGCGGGAGGGGCCGGGGAGCTGTTTTTT	CASSVLAGGAGELFF
NA	TRBV19	TRBJ2-7	NA	14	TGTGCCAGTAGTAGGCAGGGTCGAAGGAACGAGCAGTACTTC	CASSRQGRRNEQYF
NA	TRBV13	TRBJ2-7	NA	14	TGTGCCAGCAGGCGACCCCAGGGGACGTACGAGCAGTACTTC	CASRRPQGTYEQYF
TRBD1	TRBV7-9	TRBJ1-4	NA	18	TGTGCCAGTAGCCAGACGGGACAGCCCGCTGCAACTAATGAAAAACTGTTTTTT	CASSQTGQPAATNEKLFF
NA	TRBV6-1	TRBJ2-4	NA	14	TGTGCCAGCAGTCCGGGAAGGGAGTTTAACATTCAGTACTTC	CASSPGREFNIQYF
NA	TRBV29-1	TRBJ1-1	NA	13	TGCAGCGTTGAGGGTCAGGGGAACACTGAAGCTTTCTTT	CSVEGQGNTEAFF
NA	TRBV25-1	TRBJ1-1	once	14	TGTGCCAGCAGTGAAGCCGGGGTGAACACTGAAGCTTTCTTT	CASSEAGVNTEAFF
TRBD1	TRBV27	TRBJ2-1	once	14	TGTGCCAGCAGTTTAGGGACAGTCGTCAATGAGCAGTTCTTC	CASSLGTVVNEQFF
NA	TRBV5-6	TRBJ1-3	few	18	TGTGCCAGCAGCCCAGAGGACAGTCACCTATACTCTGGAAACACCATATATTTT	CASSPEDSHLYSGNTIYF
NA	TRBV25-1	TRBJ2-2	NA	16	TGTGCCAGCAGTGATCCCGGACGGGGGGCGGCCGGGGAGCTGTTTTTT	CASSDPGRGAAGELFF